Detailed here is one TCR beta chain. The data originate from a study of blood T cell repertoires in COVID-19. Overall study context: Acute and convalescent COVID-19 samples came from the United States, Italy and Spain.

Trimming pared 0 bases from V and 6 bases from J, leaving 12 bases between. The length of the CDR3 is 15 residues. Germline V gene data show CDR1 as SGHTA and CDR2 as FQGNSA. Original analysis: By means of reference gene primer amplification, nucleated cell counts were estimated. TCRdb's copy holds only in-frame clones and misses some; the assay was immunoSEQ multiplex PCR. The V and J calls and clone size are taken from that table; D and trimming were inferred from the DNA. This sample yields fewer than 200,000 clones, of which roughly 80% are seen a single time; roughly 7% belongs to the top ten. The sequencing input was peripheral blood. V is TRBV7-2 and J is TRBJ2-1; D may be TRBD2 (6 bases). The sequence derives from a woman aged 40 to 55 with COVID-19, enrolled during active disease. CDR3 loop: CASSLAVLAFNEQFF. As DNA, the CDR3 is TGTGCCAGCAGCTTAGCGGTACTAGCATTCAATGAGCAGTTCTTC.